Reported below is one T cell receptor beta chain. Its specificity is not known. No infections or other immune events were documented during collection. Sequenced by immunoSEQ multiplex PCR; TCRdb stores in-frame clones only, minus some. Of about 82,000 clones detected, around nine tenths appear once; the ten largest clones hold approximately 7%. This record belongs to a study of identifying expanded T cells in peripheral blood. Notes on the study in general: Clone count variance between roughly 2-week samples rose with total template count. About 1.2 clones differed between technical replicates, versus roughly 16 and 20 over time.

CDR3 size: 15 residues. Germline CDR1 and CDR2: SGHAT and FQNNGV. V gave up 7 bases and J gave up 5 bases; unmatched junction bases: 10. The V gene is TRBV11-2, the J gene TRBJ2-1; TRBD1 agrees at 8 bases. This receptor was obtained from a person aged 18 to 70 in good health. Sequenced sample: blood. DNA for the CDR3: TGTGCCAGCACCACGGGGACAGGAACCCACAATGAGCAGTTCTTC. It translates to CASTTGTGTHNEQFF.